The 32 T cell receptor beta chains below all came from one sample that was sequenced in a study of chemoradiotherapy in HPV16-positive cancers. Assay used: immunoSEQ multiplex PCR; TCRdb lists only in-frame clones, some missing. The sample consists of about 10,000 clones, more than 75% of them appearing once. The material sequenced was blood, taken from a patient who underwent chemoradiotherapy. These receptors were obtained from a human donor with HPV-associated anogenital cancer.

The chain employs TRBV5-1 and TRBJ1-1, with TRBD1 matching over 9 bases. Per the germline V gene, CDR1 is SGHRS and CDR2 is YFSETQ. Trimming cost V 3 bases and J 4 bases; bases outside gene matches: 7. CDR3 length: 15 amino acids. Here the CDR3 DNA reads TGCGCCAGCAGCTCTCCGGGACAGGGCCCCACTGAAGCTTTCTTT. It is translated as CASSSPGQGPTEAFF.

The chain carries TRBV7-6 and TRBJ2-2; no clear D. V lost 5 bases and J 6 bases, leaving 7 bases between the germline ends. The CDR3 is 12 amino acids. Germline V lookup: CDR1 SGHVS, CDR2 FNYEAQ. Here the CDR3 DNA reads TGTGCCAGCAGCCACCCACCCGGGGAGCTGTTTTTT. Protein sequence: CASSHPPGELFF. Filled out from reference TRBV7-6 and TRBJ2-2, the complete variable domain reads GAGVSQSPRYKVTKRGQDVALRCDPISGHVSLYWYRQALGQGPEFLTYFNYEAQQDKSGLPNDRFSAERPEGSISTLTIQRTEQRDSAMYRCASSHPPGELFFGEGSRLTVL.

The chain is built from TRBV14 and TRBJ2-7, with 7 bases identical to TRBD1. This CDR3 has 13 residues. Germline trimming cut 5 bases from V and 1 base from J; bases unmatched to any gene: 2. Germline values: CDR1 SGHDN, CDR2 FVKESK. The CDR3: CASSDRVSYEQYF. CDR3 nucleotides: TGTGCCAGCAGCGACAGGGTTTCCTACGAGCAGTACTTC. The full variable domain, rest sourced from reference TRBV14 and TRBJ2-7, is EAGVTQFPSHSVIEKGQTVTLRCDPISGHDNLYWYRRVMGKEIKFLLHFVKESKQDESGMPNNRFLAERTGGTYSTLKVQPAELEDSGVYFCASSDRVSYEQYFGPGTRLTVT.

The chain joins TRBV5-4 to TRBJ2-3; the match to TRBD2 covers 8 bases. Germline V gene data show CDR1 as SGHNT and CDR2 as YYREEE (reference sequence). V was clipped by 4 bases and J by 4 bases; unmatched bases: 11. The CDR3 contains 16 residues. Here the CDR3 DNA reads TGTGCCAGCAGCCCTCCGGGCGGGGGGTTGTCAGATACGCAGTATTTT. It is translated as CASSPPGGGLSDTQYF.

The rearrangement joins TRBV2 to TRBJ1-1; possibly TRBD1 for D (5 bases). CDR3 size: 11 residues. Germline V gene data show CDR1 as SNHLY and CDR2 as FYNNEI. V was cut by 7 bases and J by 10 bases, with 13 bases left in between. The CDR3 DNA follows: TGTGCCAGCATAGCCGGGACGTCAGCTTTCTTT. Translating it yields CASIAGTSAFF.

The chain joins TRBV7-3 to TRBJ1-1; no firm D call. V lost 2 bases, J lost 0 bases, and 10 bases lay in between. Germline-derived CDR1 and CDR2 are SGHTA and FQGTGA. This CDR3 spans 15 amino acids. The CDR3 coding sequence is TGTGCCAGCAGCTTATCCGGACTGATGAACACTGAAGCTTTCTTT. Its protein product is CASSLSGLMNTEAFF.

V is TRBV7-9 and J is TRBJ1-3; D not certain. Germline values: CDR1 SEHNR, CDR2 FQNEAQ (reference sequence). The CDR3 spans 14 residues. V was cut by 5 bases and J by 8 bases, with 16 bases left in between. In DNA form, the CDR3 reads TGTGCCAGCAGCCCCGAATTTCTGCGGGACACCATATATTTT. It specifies CASSPEFLRDTIYF.

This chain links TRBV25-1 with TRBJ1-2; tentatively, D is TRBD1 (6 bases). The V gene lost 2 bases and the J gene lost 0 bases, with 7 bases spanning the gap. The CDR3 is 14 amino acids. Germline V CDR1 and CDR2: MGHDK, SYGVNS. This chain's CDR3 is CASSERGPNYGYTF. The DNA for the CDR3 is TGTGCCAGCAGTGAACGGGGGCCTAACTATGGCTACACCTTC.

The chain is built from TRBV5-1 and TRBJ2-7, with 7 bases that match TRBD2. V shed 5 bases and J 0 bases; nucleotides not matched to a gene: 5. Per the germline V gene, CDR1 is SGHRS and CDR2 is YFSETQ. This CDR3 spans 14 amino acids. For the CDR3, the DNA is TGCGCCAGCAGACGTGGGACTACCTCCTACGAGCAGTACTTC. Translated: CASRRGTTSYEQYF.

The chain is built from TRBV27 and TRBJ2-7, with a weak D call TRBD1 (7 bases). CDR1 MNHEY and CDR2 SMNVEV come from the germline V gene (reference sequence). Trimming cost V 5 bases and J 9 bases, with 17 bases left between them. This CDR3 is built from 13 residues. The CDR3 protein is CASSGLTGRGQYF. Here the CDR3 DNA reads TGTGCCAGCAGTGGCCTGACAGGGCGGGGGCAGTACTTC.

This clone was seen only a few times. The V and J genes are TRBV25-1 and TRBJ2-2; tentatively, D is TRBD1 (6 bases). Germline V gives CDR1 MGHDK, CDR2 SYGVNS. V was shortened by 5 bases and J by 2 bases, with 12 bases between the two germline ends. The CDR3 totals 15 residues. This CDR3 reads CASSRAGTNTGELFF. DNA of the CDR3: TGTGCCAGCAGTCGGGCAGGGACAAACACCGGGGAGCTGTTTTTT. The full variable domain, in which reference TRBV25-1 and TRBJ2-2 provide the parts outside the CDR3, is EADIYQTPRYLVIGTGKKITLECSQTMGHDKMYWYQQDPGMELHLIHYSYGVNSTEKGDLSSESTVSRIRTEHFPLTLESARPSHTSQYLCASSRAGTNTGELFFGEGSRLTVL.

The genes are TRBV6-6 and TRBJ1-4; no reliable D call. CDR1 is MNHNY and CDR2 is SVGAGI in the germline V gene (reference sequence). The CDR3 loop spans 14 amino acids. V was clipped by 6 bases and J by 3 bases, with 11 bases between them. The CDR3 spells CASSRIQANEKLFF. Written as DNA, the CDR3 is TGTGCCAGCAGCAGAATTCAAGCTAATGAAAAACTGTTTTTT.

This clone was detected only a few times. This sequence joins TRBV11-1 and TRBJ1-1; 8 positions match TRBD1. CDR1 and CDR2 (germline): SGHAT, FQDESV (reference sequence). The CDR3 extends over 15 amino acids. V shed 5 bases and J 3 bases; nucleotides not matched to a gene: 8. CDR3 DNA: TGTGCCAGCAGCCCCTCGGACAGGGCATACACTGAAGCTTTCTTT. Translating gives CASSPSDRAYTEAFF.

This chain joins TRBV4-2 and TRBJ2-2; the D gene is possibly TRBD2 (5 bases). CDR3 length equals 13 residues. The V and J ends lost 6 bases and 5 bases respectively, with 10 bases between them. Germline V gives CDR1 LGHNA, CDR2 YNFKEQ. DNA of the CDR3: TGTGCCAGCAGACCTACTAGGACCGGGGAGCTGTTTTTT. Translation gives CASRPTRTGELFF.

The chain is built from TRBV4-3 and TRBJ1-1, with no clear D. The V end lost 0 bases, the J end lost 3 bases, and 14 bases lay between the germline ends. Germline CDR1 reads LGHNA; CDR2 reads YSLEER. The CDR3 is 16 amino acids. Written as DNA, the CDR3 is TGCGCCAGCAGCCAAGATCTCGGAGGGAGTGACACTGAAGCTTTCTTT. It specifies CASSQDLGGSDTEAFF.

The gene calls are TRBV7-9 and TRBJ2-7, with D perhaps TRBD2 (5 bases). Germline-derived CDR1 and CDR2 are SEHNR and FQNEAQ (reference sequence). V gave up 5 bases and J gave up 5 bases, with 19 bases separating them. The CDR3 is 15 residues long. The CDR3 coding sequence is TGTGCCAGCAGCCCTGGGTGGCTAGCTAAGAACGAGCAGTACTTC. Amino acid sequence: CASSPGWLAKNEQYF.

CDR3 sequence reads: CASSLGYGTQYGYTF. The CDR3, as DNA: TGTGCCAGCAGCTTAGGGTACGGGACACAGTATGGCTACACCTTC. The chain uses TRBV7-3 and TRBJ1-2, with a weak D call TRBD1 (6 bases). The V end lost 2 bases, the J end lost 5 bases, and 15 bases lay between the germline ends. Germline CDR1 and CDR2: SGHTA and FQGTGA. The CDR3 has 15 residues.

The CDR3 DNA reads as TGTGCCAGCAGCCAAGGGGCACCAGAAGGGACCCAGTACTTC. As protein: CASSQGAPEGTQYF. J is TRBJ2-5 and V is TRBV7-2; a possible D gene is TRBD1 (5 bases). The CDR3 runs 14 residues. Trimming removed 5 bases from V and 7 bases from J, with 17 bases in between. Germline CDR1 and CDR2: SGHTA and FQGNSA.

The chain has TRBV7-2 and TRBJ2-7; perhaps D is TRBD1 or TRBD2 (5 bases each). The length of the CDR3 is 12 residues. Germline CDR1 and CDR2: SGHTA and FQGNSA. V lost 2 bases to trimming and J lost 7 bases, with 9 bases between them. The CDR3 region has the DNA TGTGCCAGCAGCTTACAGGGAGAAGAGCAGTACTTC. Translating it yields CASSLQGEEQYF.

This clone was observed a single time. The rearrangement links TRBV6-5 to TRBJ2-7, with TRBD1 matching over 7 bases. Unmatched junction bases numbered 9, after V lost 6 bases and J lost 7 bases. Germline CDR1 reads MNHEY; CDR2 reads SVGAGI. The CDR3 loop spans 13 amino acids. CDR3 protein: CASRTGSVREQYF. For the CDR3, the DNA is TGTGCCAGCAGGACAGGGTCCGTAAGGGAGCAGTACTTC.

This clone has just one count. CDR3 coding DNA: TGTGCCAGCAGTAGGGGTGAGCAGTACTTC. Translation: CASSRGEQYF. V and J are TRBV6-1 and TRBJ2-7; D is perhaps TRBD1 (5 bases). Germline values: CDR1 MNHNS, CDR2 SASEGT. The CDR3 loop spans 10 amino acids. V gave up 5 bases and J gave up 7 bases, with 6 bases separating them.

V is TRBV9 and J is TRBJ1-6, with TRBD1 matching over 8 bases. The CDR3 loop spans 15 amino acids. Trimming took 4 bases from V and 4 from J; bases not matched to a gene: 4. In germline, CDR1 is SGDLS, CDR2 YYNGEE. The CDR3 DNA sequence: TGTGCCAGCAGCTCCGGACAGGGTTATAATTCACCCCTCCACTTT. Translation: CASSSGQGYNSPLHF.

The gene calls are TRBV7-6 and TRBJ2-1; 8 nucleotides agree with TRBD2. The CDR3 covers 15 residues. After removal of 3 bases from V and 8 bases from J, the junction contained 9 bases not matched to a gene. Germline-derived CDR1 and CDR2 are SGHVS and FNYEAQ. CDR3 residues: CASSFSGTRTHEQFF. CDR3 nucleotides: TGTGCCAGCAGCTTTTCCGGGACTAGGACCCATGAGCAGTTCTTC.

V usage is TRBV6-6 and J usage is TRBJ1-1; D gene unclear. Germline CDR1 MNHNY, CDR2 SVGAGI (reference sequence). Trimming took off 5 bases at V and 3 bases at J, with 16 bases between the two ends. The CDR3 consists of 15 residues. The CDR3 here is CASSTGGSQDTEAFF. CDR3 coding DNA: TGTGCCAGCAGTACCGGAGGCAGCCAGGACACTGAAGCTTTCTTT.

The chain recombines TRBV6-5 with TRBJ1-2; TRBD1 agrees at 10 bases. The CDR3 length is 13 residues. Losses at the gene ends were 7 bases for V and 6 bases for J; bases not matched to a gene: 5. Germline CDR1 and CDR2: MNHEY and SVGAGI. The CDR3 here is CASIPGTGDGYTF. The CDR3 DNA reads TGTGCCAGCATCCCCGGGACAGGGGATGGCTACACCTTC.

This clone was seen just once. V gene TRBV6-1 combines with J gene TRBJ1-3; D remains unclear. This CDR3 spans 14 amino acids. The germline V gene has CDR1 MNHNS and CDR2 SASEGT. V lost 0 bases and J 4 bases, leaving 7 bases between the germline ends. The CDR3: CASSEAPGGNTIYF. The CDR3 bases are TGTGCCAGCAGTGAAGCACCGGGAGGAAACACCATATATTTT.

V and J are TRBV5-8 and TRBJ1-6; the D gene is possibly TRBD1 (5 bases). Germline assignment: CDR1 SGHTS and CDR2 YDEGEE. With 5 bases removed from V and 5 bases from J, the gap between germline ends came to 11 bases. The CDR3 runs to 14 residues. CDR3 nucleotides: TGTGCCAGCAGATGGACATTCGATAATTCACCCCTCCACTTT. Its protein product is CASRWTFDNSPLHF. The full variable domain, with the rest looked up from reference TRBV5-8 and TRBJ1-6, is EAGVTQSPTHLIKTRGQQATLRCSPISGHTSVYWYQQALGLGLQFLLWYDEGEERNRGNFPPRFSGRQFPNYSSELNVNALELEDSALYLCASRWTFDNSPLHFGNGTRLTVT.

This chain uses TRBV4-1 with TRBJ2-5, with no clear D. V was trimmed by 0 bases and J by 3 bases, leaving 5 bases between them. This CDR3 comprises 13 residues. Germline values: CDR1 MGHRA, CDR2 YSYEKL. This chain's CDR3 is CASSQDDEETQYF. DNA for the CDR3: TGCGCCAGCAGCCAAGATGACGAAGAGACCCAGTACTTC.

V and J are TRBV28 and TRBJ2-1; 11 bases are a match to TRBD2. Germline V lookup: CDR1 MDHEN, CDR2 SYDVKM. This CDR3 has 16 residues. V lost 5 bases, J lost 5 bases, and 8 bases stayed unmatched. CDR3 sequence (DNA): TGTGCCAGCAGTCCTATAGCGGGGGGGCTGAACAATGAGCAGTTCTTC. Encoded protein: CASSPIAGGLNNEQFF.

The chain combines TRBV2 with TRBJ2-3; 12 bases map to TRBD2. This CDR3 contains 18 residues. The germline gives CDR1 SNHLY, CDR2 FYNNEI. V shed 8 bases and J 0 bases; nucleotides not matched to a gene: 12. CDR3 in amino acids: CASQPVRGTSGSTDTQYF. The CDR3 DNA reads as TGTGCCAGCCAACCTGTGAGGGGGACTAGCGGGAGCACAGATACGCAGTATTTT.

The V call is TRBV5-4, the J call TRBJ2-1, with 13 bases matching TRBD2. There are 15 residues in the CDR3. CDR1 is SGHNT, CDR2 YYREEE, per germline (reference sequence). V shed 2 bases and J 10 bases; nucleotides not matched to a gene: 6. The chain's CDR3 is CASSFGLAGAREQFF. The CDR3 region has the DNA TGTGCCAGCAGCTTTGGACTAGCGGGGGCCCGGGAGCAGTTCTTC.

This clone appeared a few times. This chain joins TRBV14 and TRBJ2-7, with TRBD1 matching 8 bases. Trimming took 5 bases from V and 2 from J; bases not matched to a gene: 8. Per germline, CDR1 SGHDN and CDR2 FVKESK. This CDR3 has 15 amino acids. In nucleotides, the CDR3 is TGTGCCAGCAGCTTCGGACAGGGTACAACCTACGAGCAGTACTTC. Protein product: CASSFGQGTTYEQYF. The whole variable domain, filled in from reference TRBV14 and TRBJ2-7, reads EAGVTQFPSHSVIEKGQTVTLRCDPISGHDNLYWYRRVMGKEIKFLLHFVKESKQDESGMPNNRFLAERTGGTYSTLKVQPAELEDSGVYFCASSFGQGTTYEQYFGPGTRLTVT.